Below, 10 T cell receptor beta chains from the same sample are listed, as sequenced in a study of shared clonotypes between healthy human individuals. The method was immunoSEQ multiplex PCR; TCRdb's version includes in-frame clones alone and lacks a portion of them. The sample carries over 2,000,000 clones, over 85% recorded once. Selected positively for CCR7 and CD45RO-negative, naive CD8 cells excluded terminally differentiated effector memory CD45RA+ cells. Sequenced sample: naive CD8+ T cells from PBMCs. The receptors were gathered from a man younger than 35 in good health. Some clones in this sample may be carry-over from other donors' samples.

This chain joins TRBV27 and TRBJ2-7; D might be TRBD1 (5 bases). The CDR3 covers 13 residues. Looked up from germline, CDR1 is MNHEY and CDR2 is SMNVEV (reference sequence). V was pared by 3 bases and J by 5 bases, with 11 bases between. DNA for the CDR3: TGTGCCAGCAGTTTTTATAGGGGCAACGAGCAGTACTTC. Its translation: CASSFYRGNEQYF.

This clone showed up just once. The chain has TRBV19 and TRBJ1-1; D unresolved. The CDR3 extends over 14 amino acids. The V and J ends lost 8 bases and 1 base respectively, with 14 bases between them. Germline loops: CDR1 LNHDA, CDR2 SQIVND (reference sequence). The CDR3 loop reads CASAPFRQNTEAFF. The CDR3 DNA sequence: TGTGCCAGTGCTCCGTTCCGGCAGAACACTGAAGCTTTCTTT.

This chain uses TRBV4-1 with TRBJ1-5, with 7 positions matching TRBD1. V dropped 1 base and J dropped 2; count of bases not matched to a gene: 8. The CDR3 is 17 residues long. Per germline, CDR1 MGHRA and CDR2 YSYEKL. CDR3 in DNA: TGCGCCAGCAGCCAAGGAGAGGGGGCGGAGGGCAATCAGCCCCAGCATTTT. Translating gives CASSQGEGAEGNQPQHF.

The chain recombines TRBV7-3 with TRBJ2-3; 8 positions match TRBD2. The CDR3 sequence is 16 residues long. Germline V gives CDR1 SGHTA, CDR2 FQGTGA. V lost 1 base and J lost 2; bases outside the gene matches: 5. The CDR3 nucleotides are TGTGCCAGCAGCTTAAGCCTAGCGGGTTTCACAGATACGCAGTATTTT. Amino acids: CASSLSLAGFTDTQYF.

V is TRBV15 and J is TRBJ2-7, with 10 nucleotides matching TRBD1. Unmatched junction bases numbered 12, after V lost 3 bases and J lost 4 bases. Germline lookup yields CDR1 LNHNV and CDR2 YYDKDF (reference sequence). This CDR3 is 17 amino acids long. CDR3 residues: CATSRGVRQGAPYEQYF. In DNA, the CDR3 is TGTGCCACCAGCAGGGGGGTCAGACAGGGGGCCCCTTACGAGCAGTACTTC.

The rearrangement links TRBV5-5 to TRBJ1-2; no clear D gene. The CDR3 loop spans 13 amino acids. The germline V gene has CDR1 SGHKS and CDR2 YYEKEE (reference sequence). V shed 3 bases and J shed 6 bases, with 12 bases lying between them. The CDR3 protein is CASSSLGWDGYTF. The DNA of the CDR3 is TGTGCCAGCAGCTCCCTTGGATGGGATGGCTACACCTTC.

For this clone: Distinct nucleotide sequences in the sample also encode this CDR3. The chain has TRBV27 and TRBJ1-5; unclear D gene. V was trimmed by 0 bases and J by 4 bases, leaving 10 bases between them. From germline, CDR1 is MNHEY and CDR2 SMNVEV (reference sequence). The CDR3 runs 15 residues. The CDR3 spells CASSLSSRSNQPQHF. The DNA of the CDR3 is TGTGCCAGCAGTTTATCGTCCCGCAGTAATCAGCCCCAGCATTTT.

V is TRBV9 and J is TRBJ2-2; 8 bases are a match to TRBD2. After removal of 0 bases from V and 3 bases from J, the junction contained 1 base not matched to a gene. This CDR3 spans 15 amino acids. Germline assignment: CDR1 SGDLS and CDR2 YYNGEE. The CDR3 region has the DNA TGTGCCAGCAGCGTAGCGGGGGGGTACACCGGGGAGCTGTTTTTT. Protein: CASSVAGGYTGELFF.

The gene calls are TRBV7-6 and TRBJ2-5, with D uncertain. Deletions cut 5 bases from V and 2 bases from J, with 12 bases between. CDR1 is SGHVS and CDR2 is FNYEAQ in the germline V gene. There are 14 residues in the CDR3. CDR3 nucleotides: TGTGCCAGCAGCCTCAGAAGGCAGCAAGAGACCCAGTACTTC. It codes for CASSLRRQQETQYF. Using reference TRBV7-6 and TRBJ2-5 for the parts outside the CDR3, the full variable domain is GAGVSQSPRYKVTKRGQDVALRCDPISGHVSLYWYRQALGQGPEFLTYFNYEAQQDKSGLPNDRFSAERPEGSISTLTIQRTEQRDSAMYRCASSLRRQQETQYFGPGTRLLVL.

This chain's CDR3 is CASSLNTPKRGGYTF. The DNA for the CDR3 is TGTGCCAGCAGCTTAAATACTCCGAAAAGGGGTGGCTACACCTTC. The rearrangement uses TRBV7-3 and TRBJ1-2, with D possibly being TRBD1 (5 bases). Trimming removed 1 base from V and 7 bases from J, with 16 bases in between. The CDR3 extends over 15 amino acids. Germline CDR1 and CDR2: SGHTA and FQGTGA.